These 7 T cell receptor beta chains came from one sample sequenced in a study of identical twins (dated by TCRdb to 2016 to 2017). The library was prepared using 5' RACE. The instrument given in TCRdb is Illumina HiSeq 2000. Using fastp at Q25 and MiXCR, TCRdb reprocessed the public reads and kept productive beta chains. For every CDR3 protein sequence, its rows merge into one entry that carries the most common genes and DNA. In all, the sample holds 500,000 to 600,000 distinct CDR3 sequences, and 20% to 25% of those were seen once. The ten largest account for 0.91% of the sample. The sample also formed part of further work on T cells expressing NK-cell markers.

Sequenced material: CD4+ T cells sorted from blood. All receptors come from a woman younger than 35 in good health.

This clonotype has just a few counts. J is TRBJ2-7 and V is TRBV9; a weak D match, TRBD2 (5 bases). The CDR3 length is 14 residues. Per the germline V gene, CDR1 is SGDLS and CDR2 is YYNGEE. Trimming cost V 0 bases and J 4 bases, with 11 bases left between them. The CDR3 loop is CASSVEVGEYEQYF. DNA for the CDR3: TGTGCCAGCAGCGTAGAGGTCGGGGAGTACGAGCAGTACTTC.

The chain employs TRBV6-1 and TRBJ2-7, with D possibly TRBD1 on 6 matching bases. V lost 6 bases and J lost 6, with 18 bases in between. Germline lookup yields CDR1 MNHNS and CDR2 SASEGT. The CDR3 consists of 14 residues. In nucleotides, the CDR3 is TGTGCCAGCAGGCCGGGACATAGGACTTCCGAGCAGTACTTC. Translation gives CASRPGHRTSEQYF.

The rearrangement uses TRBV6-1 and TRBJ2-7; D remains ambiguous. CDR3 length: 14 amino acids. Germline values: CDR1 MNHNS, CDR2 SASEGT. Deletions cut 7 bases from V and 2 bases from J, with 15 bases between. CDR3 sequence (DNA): TGTGCCAGCACCCACCGGACGTCTCCCTACGAGCAGTACTTC. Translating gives CASTHRTSPYEQYF.

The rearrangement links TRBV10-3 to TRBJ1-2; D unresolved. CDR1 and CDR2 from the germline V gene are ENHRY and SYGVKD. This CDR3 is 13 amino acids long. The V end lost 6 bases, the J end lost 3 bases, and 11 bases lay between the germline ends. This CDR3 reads CAIRGNTDYGYTF. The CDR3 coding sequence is TGTGCCATCAGGGGAAACACCGACTATGGCTACACCTTC.

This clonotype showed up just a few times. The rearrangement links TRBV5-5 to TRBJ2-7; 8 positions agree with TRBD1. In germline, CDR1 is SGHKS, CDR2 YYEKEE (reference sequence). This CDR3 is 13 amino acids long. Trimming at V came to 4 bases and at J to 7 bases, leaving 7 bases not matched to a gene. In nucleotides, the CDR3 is TGTGCCAGCAGCCTAGGACAGGGTCGGGAGCAGTACTTC. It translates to CASSLGQGREQYF.

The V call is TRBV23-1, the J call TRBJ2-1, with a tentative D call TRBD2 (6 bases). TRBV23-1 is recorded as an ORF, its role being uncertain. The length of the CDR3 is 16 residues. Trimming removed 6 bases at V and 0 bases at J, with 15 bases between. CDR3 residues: CASSKEGTRSYNEQFF. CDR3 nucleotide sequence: TGCGCCAGCAGCAAGGAGGGGACCCGCTCCTACAATGAGCAGTTCTTC.

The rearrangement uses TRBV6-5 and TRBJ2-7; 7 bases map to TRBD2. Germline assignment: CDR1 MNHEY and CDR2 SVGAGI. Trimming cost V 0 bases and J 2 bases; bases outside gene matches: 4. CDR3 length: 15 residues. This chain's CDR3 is CASSYSKRGPYEQYF. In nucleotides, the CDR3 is TGTGCCAGCAGTTACTCGAAGCGGGGCCCCTACGAGCAGTACTTC.